The rows below give T cell receptor beta chains drawn from one sample of a study of T cells after yellow fever vaccination. A single record per CDR3 protein comes from TCRdb applying MiXCR to the 5' RACE reads. The sample gives 340,000 or so distinct CDR3 sequences, approximately 12% of which show up once; 3.2% is in the top ten. The sequences come from CD4+ T cells sorted from PBMCs, collected 15 days after the yellow fever booster vaccination. These receptors were obtained from a man aged 18-30 years who received the YFV17D yellow fever vaccine. Both conserved end residues are part of each CDR3. The D gene is left open where the match is weak. The listing skips clone size in some rows; elsewhere it reads once, few, many or a size class.

v_call: TRBV10-1; clone_size: NA; d_call: NA; j_call: TRBJ2-3; cdr3_nt: TGCGCCAGCAGTGAGACTGGACTCCGGGCAAGCACAGATACGCAGTATTTT; cdr3_aa: CASSETGLRASTDTQYF
v_call: TRBV6-1; clone_size: few; d_call: NA; j_call: TRBJ1-4; cdr3_nt: TGTGCCAGCAACCGGCGCAATGAAAAACTGTTTTTT; cdr3_aa: CASNRRNEKLFF
v_call: TRBV5-1; clone_size: few; d_call: TRBD1; j_call: TRBJ2-7; cdr3_nt: TGCGCCAGTCACCCGGGACAGGGGATCTACGAGCAGTACTTC; cdr3_aa: CASHPGQGIYEQYF
v_call: TRBV7-2; clone_size: few; d_call: TRBD1; j_call: TRBJ2-5; cdr3_nt: TGTGCCAGCAGCTCACTACGAGGACAGGGGGCAACCCAGTACTTC; cdr3_aa: CASSSLRGQGATQYF
v_call: TRBV27; clone_size: NA; d_call: NA; j_call: TRBJ1-4; cdr3_nt: TGTGCCAGCAGCCATGATATTAACAGAGATGAAAAACTGTTTTTT; cdr3_aa: CASSHDINRDEKLFF
v_call: TRBV5-1; clone_size: NA; d_call: TRBD1; j_call: TRBJ1-1; cdr3_nt: TGCGCCAGCAGGCTTAGGACAGGGTGGACTGAAGCTTTCTTT; cdr3_aa: CASRLRTGWTEAFF
v_call: TRBV4-3; clone_size: NA; d_call: NA; j_call: TRBJ1-1; cdr3_nt: TGCGCCAGCAGCGTCGAAGGGCTGGGAACTGAAGCTTTCTTT; cdr3_aa: CASSVEGLGTEAFF
v_call: TRBV5-1; clone_size: NA; d_call: NA; j_call: TRBJ1-6; cdr3_nt: TGCGCCAGCAGCTTGGAATGGGGAACTAATTCACCCCTCCACTTT; cdr3_aa: CASSLEWGTNSPLHF
v_call: TRBV4-3; clone_size: NA; d_call: NA; j_call: TRBJ2-2; cdr3_nt: TGCGCCAGCAGCCAGATCTCGGCAGGGCGCACCGGGGAGCTGTTTTTT; cdr3_aa: CASSQISAGRTGELFF
v_call: TRBV4-1; clone_size: NA; d_call: NA; j_call: TRBJ1-1; cdr3_nt: TGCGCCAGCAGCCGATTGACAGCGAACACTGAAGCTTTCTTT; cdr3_aa: CASSRLTANTEAFF
v_call: TRBV9; clone_size: NA; d_call: NA; j_call: TRBJ2-5; cdr3_nt: TGTGCCAGCAGCGTAGCTTGGGGTTTAGAGACCCAGTACTTC; cdr3_aa: CASSVAWGLETQYF
v_call: TRBV12-3/TRBV12-4; clone_size: few; d_call: NA; j_call: TRBJ2-1; cdr3_nt: TGTGCCAGCAGGGACCCCCGGGGCTCAGGAAGAAACAATGAGCAGTTCTTC; cdr3_aa: CASRDPRGSGRNNEQFF
v_call: TRBV5-6; clone_size: NA; d_call: TRBD1; j_call: TRBJ1-5; cdr3_nt: TGTGCCAGCAGCTTCAGGGGGCCCGGGGAAGGGCCCCAGCATTTT; cdr3_aa: CASSFRGPGEGPQHF
v_call: TRBV7-3; clone_size: many; d_call: TRBD2; j_call: TRBJ2-3; cdr3_nt: TGTGCCAGCAGCTTTACCGGGACTAGCAGCACAGATACGCAGTATTTT; cdr3_aa: CASSFTGTSSTDTQYF
v_call: TRBV6-5; clone_size: few; d_call: TRBD1; j_call: TRBJ2-5; cdr3_nt: TGTGCCAGCAGTTACTCGAAGGGGGCGAGAGAGACCCAGTACTTC; cdr3_aa: CASSYSKGARETQYF
v_call: TRBV7-2; clone_size: once; d_call: NA; j_call: TRBJ2-1; cdr3_nt: TGTGCCAGCAGCCTCCGCCGGGGGCCCGGGGATGAGCAGTTCTTC; cdr3_aa: CASSLRRGPGDEQFF
v_call: TRBV6-5; clone_size: few; d_call: NA; j_call: TRBJ1-4; cdr3_nt: TGTGCCAGCAGTTATTCGGGGGGGCGAAGAGAAAAACTGTTTTTT; cdr3_aa: CASSYSGGRREKLFF
v_call: TRBV10-3; clone_size: NA; d_call: TRBD1; j_call: TRBJ2-1; cdr3_nt: TGTGCCATCAGCCCCCACAGGGGTATTGAGGGCAATGAGCAGTTCTTC; cdr3_aa: CAISPHRGIEGNEQFF
v_call: TRBV20-1; clone_size: NA; d_call: NA; j_call: TRBJ2-2; cdr3_nt: TGCAGTGCTACACGGACAGTAAACACCGGGGAGCTGTTTTTT; cdr3_aa: CSATRTVNTGELFF
v_call: TRBV18; clone_size: NA; d_call: TRBD2; j_call: TRBJ2-7; cdr3_nt: TGTGCCAGCTCACCGGGACTAGAGACCTACGAGCAGTACTTC; cdr3_aa: CASSPGLETYEQYF
v_call: TRBV18; clone_size: NA; d_call: TRBD2; j_call: TRBJ2-4; cdr3_nt: TGTGCCAGCTCACCACCGGGGGGGACGCTAGCCAAAAACATTCAGTACTTC; cdr3_aa: CASSPPGGTLAKNIQYF
v_call: TRBV6-5; clone_size: NA; d_call: NA; j_call: TRBJ2-2; cdr3_nt: TGTGCCAGCAGCGACCCGGCCGGGGAGCTGTTTTTT; cdr3_aa: CASSDPAGELFF
v_call: TRBV7-7; clone_size: few; d_call: NA; j_call: TRBJ2-1; cdr3_nt: TGTGCCAGCAGCGCGGACACCCGAGGTAATGAGCAGTTCTTC; cdr3_aa: CASSADTRGNEQFF
v_call: TRBV7-8; clone_size: NA; d_call: TRBD1; j_call: TRBJ2-7; cdr3_nt: TGTGCCAGCAGCTTAGAGTCAGGGGGCAGGGTTTACGAGCAGTACTTC; cdr3_aa: CASSLESGGRVYEQYF
v_call: TRBV6-5; clone_size: few; d_call: TRBD1; j_call: TRBJ2-1; cdr3_nt: TGTGCCAGCAGTAGTACCGGGACAGGCTCCTACAATGAGCAGTTCTTC; cdr3_aa: CASSSTGTGSYNEQFF
v_call: TRBV20-1; clone_size: few; d_call: NA; j_call: TRBJ1-4; cdr3_nt: TGCAGTGCTAGAGATAGAAGGGCGAAACTGTTTTTT; cdr3_aa: CSARDRRAKLFF
v_call: TRBV9; clone_size: few; d_call: NA; j_call: TRBJ1-6; cdr3_nt: TGTGCCAGCAGCGTAGAACGGACAGCACATTATAATTCACCCCTCCACTTT; cdr3_aa: CASSVERTAHYNSPLHF
v_call: TRBV5-6; clone_size: NA; d_call: NA; j_call: TRBJ2-5; cdr3_nt: TGTGCCAGCAGCGGGATCCGGGCCGAAAAGGAGACCCAGTACTTC; cdr3_aa: CASSGIRAEKETQYF
v_call: TRBV20-1; clone_size: few; d_call: TRBD1; j_call: TRBJ2-1; cdr3_nt: TGCAGTGCCTCCGGGACAGGGGGCTACAATGAGCAGTTCTTC; cdr3_aa: CSASGTGGYNEQFF
v_call: TRBV6-4; clone_size: few; d_call: TRBD1; j_call: TRBJ1-1; cdr3_nt: TGTGCCAGCAGTGCCGACAGGGCCAGCACTGAAGCTTTCTTT; cdr3_aa: CASSADRASTEAFF
v_call: TRBV19; clone_size: few; d_call: TRBD2; j_call: TRBJ2-3; cdr3_nt: TGTGCCTCGCGACGGAGCGGGGGGGCTGCAGATACGCAGTATTTT; cdr3_aa: CASRRSGGAADTQYF
v_call: TRBV7-2; clone_size: few; d_call: NA; j_call: TRBJ1-1; cdr3_nt: TGTGCCAGCAGCTGGCCGGTAGAGTCTGAAGCTTTCTTT; cdr3_aa: CASSWPVESEAFF
v_call: TRBV3-1; clone_size: NA; d_call: NA; j_call: TRBJ1-1; cdr3_nt: TGTGCCAGCAGCCAAGGAGGGGGACTTTCGAACACTGAAGCTTTCTTT; cdr3_aa: CASSQGGGLSNTEAFF
v_call: TRBV9; clone_size: few; d_call: NA; j_call: TRBJ1-6; cdr3_nt: TGTGCCAGCAAGGGGCTAGATTCACCCCTCCACTTT; cdr3_aa: CASKGLDSPLHF
v_call: TRBV7-2; clone_size: few; d_call: TRBD2; j_call: TRBJ2-2; cdr3_nt: TGTGCCAGCAGCATCTACGGGGGGACGAACACCGGGGAGCTGTTTTTT; cdr3_aa: CASSIYGGTNTGELFF
v_call: TRBV7-2; clone_size: few; d_call: NA; j_call: TRBJ1-2; cdr3_nt: TGTGCCAGCAGCTACCCCTCGTATGGCTACACCTTC; cdr3_aa: CASSYPSYGYTF
v_call: TRBV3-1; clone_size: NA; d_call: TRBD1; j_call: TRBJ2-7; cdr3_nt: TGTGCCAGCGGCGGGACAGGGGCGCGGTACGAGCAGTACTTC; cdr3_aa: CASGGTGARYEQYF
v_call: TRBV20-1; clone_size: many; d_call: NA; j_call: TRBJ2-6; cdr3_nt: TGCAGTGCTAGAGGGGGGAACTCTGGGGCCAACGTCCTGACTTTC; cdr3_aa: CSARGGNSGANVLTF
v_call: TRBV6-5; clone_size: NA; d_call: NA; j_call: TRBJ2-3; cdr3_nt: TGTGCCAGCAGTTACTCTAGGTGGAGTGCAGATACGCAGTATTTT; cdr3_aa: CASSYSRWSADTQYF
v_call: TRBV25-1; clone_size: NA; d_call: TRBD1; j_call: TRBJ2-4; cdr3_nt: TGTGCCAGCAGTGACCTTGACAGGGGTGACATTCAGTACTTC; cdr3_aa: CASSDLDRGDIQYF
v_call: TRBV12-3/TRBV12-4; clone_size: NA; d_call: NA; j_call: TRBJ2-1; cdr3_nt: TGTGCCAGCAGTTACGGGCGGGGAAAGCAGTTCTTC; cdr3_aa: CASSYGRGKQFF
v_call: TRBV20-1; clone_size: many; d_call: NA; j_call: TRBJ1-2; cdr3_nt: TGCAGTGCTAGGGTGGGGGGCTATGGCTACACCTTC; cdr3_aa: CSARVGGYGYTF
v_call: TRBV5-4; clone_size: few; d_call: NA; j_call: TRBJ2-1; cdr3_nt: TGTGCCAGCAGCTTGTCCGGGGGGACAGTCTACAATGAGCAGTTCTTC; cdr3_aa: CASSLSGGTVYNEQFF
v_call: TRBV20-1; clone_size: few; d_call: TRBD1; j_call: TRBJ1-4; cdr3_nt: TGCAGTGCTAGGGGATCCGACAGGGGTTTTGAAAAACTGTTTTTT; cdr3_aa: CSARGSDRGFEKLFF
v_call: TRBV28; clone_size: NA; d_call: NA; j_call: TRBJ1-3; cdr3_nt: TGTGCCAGCAGTTTCAAGGGTCCCATATATTTT; cdr3_aa: CASSFKGPIYF
v_call: TRBV5-1; clone_size: few; d_call: NA; j_call: TRBJ1-1; cdr3_nt: TGCGCCAGCAGCCCCGCACAGGCGAACACTGAAGCTTTCTTT; cdr3_aa: CASSPAQANTEAFF
v_call: TRBV20-1; clone_size: few; d_call: NA; j_call: TRBJ1-1; cdr3_nt: TGCAGTGCTGGGTCAGTTAACACTGAAGCTTTCTTT; cdr3_aa: CSAGSVNTEAFF
v_call: TRBV4-1; clone_size: few; d_call: NA; j_call: TRBJ1-1; cdr3_nt: TGCGCCAGCAGCCAAGATCAGGAGAACACTGAAGCTTTCTTT; cdr3_aa: CASSQDQENTEAFF
v_call: TRBV20-1; clone_size: NA; d_call: NA; j_call: TRBJ2-3; cdr3_nt: TGCAGTGCTGATGAGGGGTACTCCGATACGCAGTATTTT; cdr3_aa: CSADEGYSDTQYF
v_call: TRBV10-1; clone_size: NA; d_call: TRBD1; j_call: TRBJ1-2; cdr3_nt: TGCGCCAGCAGTGAAAATATCGGACAGGGCTATGGCTACACCTTC; cdr3_aa: CASSENIGQGYGYTF
v_call: TRBV20-1; clone_size: NA; d_call: TRBD1; j_call: TRBJ1-4; cdr3_nt: TGCAGTGCTAGTAGGGACAGGGCTGAAAAACTGTTTTTT; cdr3_aa: CSASRDRAEKLFF
v_call: TRBV5-1; clone_size: NA; d_call: TRBD1; j_call: TRBJ1-1; cdr3_nt: TGCGCCAGCAGCTCCACCCTACTAGGGGGCATCGCTGAAGCTTTCTTT; cdr3_aa: CASSSTLLGGIAEAFF
v_call: TRBV29-1; clone_size: NA; d_call: NA; j_call: TRBJ1-6; cdr3_nt: TGCAGCGTTGAATTGGACAGTAATTCACCCCTCCACTTT; cdr3_aa: CSVELDSNSPLHF
v_call: TRBV20-1; clone_size: few; d_call: TRBD1; j_call: TRBJ2-3; cdr3_nt: TGCAGTGCTAGGCTCAGGGGGCAAGGAAATACGCAGTATTTT; cdr3_aa: CSARLRGQGNTQYF
v_call: TRBV10-3; clone_size: NA; d_call: TRBD1; j_call: TRBJ2-3; cdr3_nt: TGTGCCATCAGTCGGGGACAGGGGGCCGACGCAGATACGCAGTATTTT; cdr3_aa: CAISRGQGADADTQYF
v_call: TRBV12-3/TRBV12-4; clone_size: few; d_call: NA; j_call: TRBJ1-6; cdr3_nt: TGTGCCAGCAGCGTAGGGGGTTATAATTCACCCCTCCACTTT; cdr3_aa: CASSVGGYNSPLHF
v_call: TRBV12-3/TRBV12-4; clone_size: few; d_call: NA; j_call: TRBJ1-1; cdr3_nt: TGTGCCAGCAGTCCCGCTCAAGCCGGAACCTTTATGAACACTGAAGCTTTCTTT; cdr3_aa: CASSPAQAGTFMNTEAFF
v_call: TRBV6-1; clone_size: NA; d_call: NA; j_call: TRBJ2-5; cdr3_nt: TGTGCCAGCAGTACCGGGACATTCCGGCAAGAGACCCAGTACTTC; cdr3_aa: CASSTGTFRQETQYF
v_call: TRBV6-6; clone_size: few; d_call: NA; j_call: TRBJ1-5; cdr3_nt: TGTGCCAGCCTACAGGGATATAGCAATCAGCCCCAGCATTTT; cdr3_aa: CASLQGYSNQPQHF